These 12 T cell receptor beta chains originate from one sample sequenced in a study of cytomegalovirus exposure and HLA in healthy donors. Sequenced by immunoSEQ multiplex PCR; TCRdb stores in-frame clones only, minus some. The profile shows fewer than 250,000 clones, around 87% of them singletons. Sequencing input: PBMCs. The origin of the receptors is a young man in good health and CMV-seronegative.

This clone was seen once. The chain links TRBV6-5 to TRBJ2-7; possibly TRBD1 for D (5 bases). V shed 8 bases and J shed 3 bases, with 14 bases lying between them. CDR3 length: 13 amino acids. Germline CDR1 MNHEY, CDR2 SVGAGI. The CDR3 nucleotides are TGTGCCAGCTCCCAGGGCCTCCACTACGAGCAGTACTTC. The encoded protein is CASSQGLHYEQYF.

The chain employs TRBV9 and TRBJ2-1, with 7 bases that match TRBD2. The CDR3 loop spans 18 amino acids. V was clipped by 1 base and J by 2 bases; unmatched bases: 12. From germline, CDR1 is SGDLS and CDR2 YYNGEE. The CDR3 sequence: CASSVMPEGLAAYNEQFF. The CDR3 DNA reads TGTGCCAGCAGCGTAATGCCGGAGGGGCTAGCGGCCTACAATGAGCAGTTCTTC.

The V call is TRBV5-1, the J call TRBJ1-1, with D hard to call. This CDR3 contains 16 residues. Germline CDR1 is SGHRS and CDR2 is YFSETQ. V lost 0 bases to trimming and J lost 1 base, with 13 bases between them. The CDR3 region has the DNA TGCGCCAGCAGCTTGGCAGCGGCCAGCCAGAACACTGAAGCTTTCTTT. Its translation is CASSLAAASQNTEAFF.

V gene TRBV7-9 combines with J gene TRBJ2-7, with 9 bases lining up with TRBD1. CDR3 size: 14 residues. The V gene's germline CDR1 is SEHNR and CDR2 FQNEAQ (reference sequence). With 6 bases clipped from V and 2 bases from J, the junction kept 5 bases outside the gene matches. The CDR3 here is CASSPGQGPYEQYF. CDR3 nucleotides: TGTGCCAGCAGTCCGGGACAGGGTCCCTACGAGCAGTACTTC. Looking up the rest from reference TRBV7-9 and TRBJ2-7 gives the full variable domain: DTGVSQNPRHKITKRGQNVTFRCDPISEHNRLYWYRQTLGQGPEFLTYFQNEAQLEKSRLLSDRFSAERPKGSFSTLEIQRTEQGDSAMYLCASSPGQGPYEQYFGPGTRLTVT.

The V call is TRBV7-2, the J call TRBJ2-1; D is perhaps TRBD1 (5 bases). Trimming shortened V by 1 base and J by 4 bases, and 5 bases separated the two germline ends. The CDR3 covers 13 residues. Germline CDR1 SGHTA, CDR2 FQGNSA. The CDR3, as DNA: TGTGCCAGCAGCTTAGGACAGTACAATGAGCAGTTCTTC. Its protein product is CASSLGQYNEQFF.

J is TRBJ2-4 and V is TRBV4-1, with D possibly being TRBD1 (5 bases). Germline assignment: CDR1 MGHRA and CDR2 YSYEKL. V was clipped by 4 bases and J by 6 bases, with 7 bases between them. This CDR3 region has 12 residues. DNA for the CDR3: TGCGCCAGCAGCCGAACAGGAAACATTCAGTACTTC. Translation: CASSRTGNIQYF.

This clone has just one count. V and J are TRBV7-6 and TRBJ1-5; D possibly corresponds to TRBD1 (6 bases). The CDR3 loop spans 13 amino acids. Germline CDR1 reads SGHVS; CDR2 reads FNYEAQ. Trimming shortened V by 1 base and J by 7 bases, and 8 bases separated the two germline ends. The CDR3 DNA sequence: TGTGCCAGCAGCTTAGGGGACAACCAGCCCCAGCATTTT. The encoded protein is CASSLGDNQPQHF.

This rearrangement joins TRBV5-1 to TRBJ2-5; D possibly corresponds to TRBD1 (5 bases). CDR3 length: 14 amino acids. Germline CDR1 and CDR2: SGHRS and YFSETQ. With 0 bases removed from V and 5 bases from J, the gap between germline ends came to 11 bases. CDR3 protein: CASSLDRFGETQYF. In nucleotides, the CDR3 is TGCGCCAGCAGCTTGGACAGGTTCGGCGAGACCCAGTACTTC.

This clone was counted a single time. CDR3 sequence: CASSKRLVAHEQYF. DNA for the CDR3: TGTGCCAGCAGCAAAAGACTAGTGGCCCACGAGCAGTACTTC. This chain links TRBV5-6 with TRBJ2-7; D might be TRBD2 (6 bases). The CDR3 is 14 amino acids. V shed 4 bases and J shed 5 bases, with 16 bases lying between them. The germline V gene has CDR1 SGHDT and CDR2 YYEEEE.

This clone was observed a handful of times. The chain joins TRBV19 to TRBJ2-7; D is unresolved. V lost 1 base and J 1 base, leaving 5 bases between the germline ends. Germline V gene lookup returns CDR1 LNHDA and CDR2 SQIVND (reference sequence). The CDR3 consists of 13 residues. CDR3 coding DNA: TGTGCCAGTAGTATAGGAGATTCCTACGAGCAGTACTTC. Residues: CASSIGDSYEQYF. Based on the CDR3 plus reference TRBV19 and TRBJ2-7, the full variable domain is DGGITQSPKYLFRKEGQNVTLSCEQNLNHDAMYWYRQDPGQGLRLIYYSQIVNDFQKGDIAEGYSVSREKKESFPLTVTSAQKNPTAFYLCASSIGDSYEQYFGPGTRLTVT.

The chain combines TRBV4-1 with TRBJ2-7; D gene unclear. This CDR3 spans 11 amino acids. The ends were cut back, 4 bases at V and 3 bases at J, with 4 bases in the middle. The germline CDR1 and CDR2 sequences are MGHRA and YSYEKL. CDR3 nucleotides: TGCGCCAGCAGCCCCCTCTACGAGCAGTACTTC. Residues: CASSPLYEQYF.

This chain links TRBV7-2 with TRBJ1-1; 8 bases fit TRBD1. V trimming: 2 bases; J trimming: 6 bases; junction bases outside the gene matches: 5. Germline CDR1 SGHTA, CDR2 FQGNSA. The CDR3 contains 14 residues. CDR3 in amino acids: CASSLPGQGAEAFF. The DNA of the CDR3 is TGTGCCAGCAGCTTACCCGGACAGGGCGCTGAAGCTTTCTTT.